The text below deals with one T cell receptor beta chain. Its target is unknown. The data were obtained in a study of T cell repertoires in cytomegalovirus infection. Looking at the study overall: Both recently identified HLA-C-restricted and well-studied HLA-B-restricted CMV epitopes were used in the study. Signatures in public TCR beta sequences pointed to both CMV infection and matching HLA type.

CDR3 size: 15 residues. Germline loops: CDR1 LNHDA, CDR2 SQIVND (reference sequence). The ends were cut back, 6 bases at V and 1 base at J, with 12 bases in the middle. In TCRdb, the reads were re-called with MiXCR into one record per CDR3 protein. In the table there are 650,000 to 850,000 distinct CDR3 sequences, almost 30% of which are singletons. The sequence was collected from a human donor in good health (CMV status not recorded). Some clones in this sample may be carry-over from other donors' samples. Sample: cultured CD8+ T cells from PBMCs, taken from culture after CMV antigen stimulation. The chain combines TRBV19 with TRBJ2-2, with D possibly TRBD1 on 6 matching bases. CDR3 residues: CASRNRVQNTGELFF. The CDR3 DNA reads TGTGCCAGTAGGAACAGGGTTCAGAACACCGGGGAGCTGTTTTTT.